The entry that follows covers one T cell receptor beta chain sequence. Its cognate antigen is unknown. The sample is drawn from a study of T cells after posttransplantation cyclophosphamide. Study-wide points: Recipient CMV seropositivity and CMV reactivation strongly tracked TRB clonality. Tissue-infiltrating T cells from skin or gut overlapped little with blood T cells. Later post-transplant blood repertoires were often dominated by donor CD8+ memory clones.

Peripheral blood was collected from the related graft donor on the marrow donation day. Clones were sequenced by immunoSEQ multiplex PCR, and TCRdb holds only the in-frame ones, with some missing. The data hold 18,000 or so clones, with approximately 87% observed a single time. Germline-derived CDR1 and CDR2 are SGHDN and FVKESK. Trimming took 4 bases from V and 1 from J; bases not matched to a gene: 12. The length of the CDR3 is 20 residues. The origin of this receptor is a man aged 30-40 years in good health and a related stem cell transplant donor. Sample: memory CD4+ T cells sorted from blood. The V call is TRBV14, the J call TRBJ2-3, with 15 bases fitting TRBD2. The CDR3 protein is CASSPRHFGTSGGRTDTQYF. The CDR3 DNA is TGTGCCAGCAGCCCGCGACACTTTGGGACTAGCGGGGGGCGCACAGATACGCAGTATTTT.